The sequence of this TCR beta chain was determined in a study of shared clonotypes between healthy human individuals (TCRdb year 2020). About the investigation overall: The cohort comprised two women and a few men aged 18 to 49 years. Per donor, three plates each were used for CD4 naive and CD4 memory, two for CD8 naive, and one for CD8 memory. To estimate repertoire size and how much clonotypes are shared between individuals, the study performed deep sequencing of blood TCR repertoires from a handful of healthy adults. Different laboratories and diverse techniques were used to prepare libraries and sequence TCR repertoires, to increase sequencing depth and limit assay-specific biases. Each donor's leukapheresis produced roughly between roughly 0.94 and 9.5 billion PBMCs. The paper as a whole reports these results and caveats: Rarefaction of sorted-subset datasets indicated incomplete sequencing despite the large sequencing depth. Higher generation probabilities were observed for clonotypes shared by all four sorted-subset donors than for non-shared clonotypes. The small number of donors limited the genetic and exposure-history diversity represented. Pairwise subsampling indicated that sequencing depth was expected to affect the degree of clonotype sharing among donors. Sharing across a few donors was observed for 5% to 6.5% of naive CD4, less than 4% of naive CD8, 2% to 2.5% of memory CD4, and around 0.4% of memory CD8 clonotypes. Larger estimated clonotype richness was generally found for naive subsets than for memory subsets. Only blood was sampled, and tissue TCR repertoires likely differ from those in blood.

The donors were healthy, HIV-negative adults with no recently reported acute infections or vaccinations. Only Caucasian adults living in Nashville, Tennessee, USA were represented among the donors. CD4+ T cells were enriched by magnetic negative selection; naive cells were then positively selected on CD45RA, and the negative fraction formed the memory subset. After blood collection by leukapheresis, PBMCs were isolated using Ficoll-Histopaque density gradient centrifugation and then cryopreserved in the vapor phase of liquid nitrogen. Analytical flow cytometry was used to check the purity and quantity of every magnetically sorted T cell population. Each sorted fraction had its genomic DNA isolated and then quantified by UV absorbance on a Nanodrop 2000c. The germline V end is reduced by 8 bases and the J end by 5 bases; junction bases left unmatched: 10. Per the germline V gene (reference sequence), MNHEY is the CDR1 and SMNVEV is the CDR2. The CDR3 runs 15 amino acids, cysteine and phenylalanine included. Only CDR3 DNA remains: 45 bases, in frame from the first base.

Using the deep immunoSEQ assay, TCR CDR3 regions were amplified from genomic DNA by multiplex PCR. Extracted genomic DNA from each cell subset was distributed evenly across all wells of several immunoSEQ 96-well plates, and each plate was treated as a replicate. For sorted subsets, each replicate PCR was loaded with around 200 ng genomic DNA, equivalent to 25,000 to 35,000 T cell genomes. The purified libraries were quantified using a Qubit 3.0 fluorometer, sized with a Bioanalyzer 2100, and then quantified again using the KAPA Library Quantification kit. Each immunoSEQ 96-well plate was sequenced on its own single-read 150-cycle Illumina NextSeq 550 flow cell. The source study handled its data this way. Because only junctional sequences without quality scores were contained in the immunoSEQ output, filtering matching that applied to full-length reads could not be performed. Sequences were annotated with PyIR, a Python wrapper for IgBLAST v1.9, and V/J genes and CDR3 were assigned using IMGT germline references. Reads were filtered out if the reads had weak V/J assignments (E-value above 1e-6), no CDR3, stop codons, out-of-frame junctions, or ambiguous translated residues. V3J clonotypes were defined as sequences sharing an identical inferred V gene, J gene, and CDR3 amino acid sequence. Percentage overlap between repertoires was calculated by dividing the number of shared unique clonotypes by the size of the smaller repertoire. Richness of each repertoire was evaluated using RTK rarefaction, the Chao1 estimator, and Recon v2.1 estimates of unobserved clonotypes. OLGA was used to compute generation probabilities for all TCRbeta clonotypes that the gDNA method yielded from a few donors. TCRdb mirrors the immuneACCESS table, restricted to in-frame sequences. Some clones are absent from its copies; in checked studies, under half trace to an unresolved V gene, and the reason for the others is unknown. V and J calls and clone size follow that table, whereas D and trimming were derived from the DNA. Recorded for this sample are under 1,100,000 clones; around 74% of them occurred a single time. The ten top clones hold 1.2% to 1.5% of the sample.

In regard to this clone: The antigen it recognizes is unknown. Base qualities are not provided; no much larger clone lies one nucleotide away.

This receptor was taken from a man between 18 and 35 years old in good health. This sequence uses TRBV27 and TRBJ1-4, and 8 bases in between align with TRBD1. The specimen sequenced was memory CD4+ T cells sorted from blood. The cell subset or site label for this specimen denotes: CD45RA-negative fraction. The CDR3 reads as follows: CASCPTGTGNEKLFF. The DNA reads as follows: TGTGCCAGCTGTCCAACCGGGACAGGAAATGAAAAACTGTTTTTT.